This TCR beta chain was recovered during a study of shared clonotypes between healthy human individuals. Naive CD8 cells, CD45RO-negative and positively selected for CCR7, excluded terminally differentiated effector memory CD45RA+ cells. Recent vaccinations or acute infections were absent in the healthy HIV-negative adult donors. Germline CDR1 SGHDT, CDR2 YYEEEE. Trimming cost V 0 bases and J 0 bases, with 13 bases left between them. This CDR3 contains 17 residues. TCRdb's table, derived via immunoSEQ multiplex PCR, lists solely in-frame clones and lacks some. The table records millions of clones, about 95% of them present only once.

This receptor was identified in a man between 18 and 29 years old in good health. Material: naive CD8+ T cells sorted from blood. V is TRBV5-6 and J is TRBJ1-5; TRBD1 might be the D (5 bases). For the CDR3, the DNA is TGTGCCAGCAGCTTGGCCCCGGGGGGGAATAGCAATCAGCCCCAGCATTTT. Its translation is CASSLAPGGNSNQPQHF.